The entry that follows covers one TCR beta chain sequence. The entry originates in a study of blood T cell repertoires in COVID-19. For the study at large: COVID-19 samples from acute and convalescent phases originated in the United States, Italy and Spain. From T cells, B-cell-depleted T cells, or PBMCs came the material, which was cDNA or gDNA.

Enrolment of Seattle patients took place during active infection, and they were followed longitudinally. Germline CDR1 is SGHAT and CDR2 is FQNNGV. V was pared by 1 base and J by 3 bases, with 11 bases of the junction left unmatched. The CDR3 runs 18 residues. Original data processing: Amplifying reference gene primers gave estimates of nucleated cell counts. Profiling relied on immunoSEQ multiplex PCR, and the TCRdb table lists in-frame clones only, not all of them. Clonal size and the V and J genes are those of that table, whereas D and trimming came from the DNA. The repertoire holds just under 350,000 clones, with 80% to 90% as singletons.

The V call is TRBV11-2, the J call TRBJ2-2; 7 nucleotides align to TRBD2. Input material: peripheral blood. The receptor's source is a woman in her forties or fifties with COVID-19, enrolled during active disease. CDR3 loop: CASSLVPGWTRDTGELFF. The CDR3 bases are TGTGCCAGCAGCTTAGTTCCGGGGTGGACTAGGGACACCGGGGAGCTGTTTTTT.